This entry describes one T cell receptor (beta chain). The antigen remains undetermined. TCR beta VDJ and CDR3 profiling used genomic DNA as template. TCRdb re-analysed the reads in MiXCR, keeping a single row per CDR3 protein. The repertoire consists of a few hundred thousand distinct CDR3 sequences, with 60% to 65% occurring once and the leading ten covering 25% to 30%. The sample is drawn from a study of CD8+CD57+ T cells in acquired aplastic anemia. Study at large: Sorting CD4+ and CD8+ cells gave DNA averaging approximately 3 ug. Among healthy donors, CD4+ cells averaged roughly 11 million reads. Study observations and caveats: CD8+ Simpson's diversity did not differ significantly between patients and controls.

CDR1 and CDR2 (germline): SQVTM, ANQGSEA. CDR3 size: 10 residues. V dropped 7 bases and J dropped 0 bases, with 1 base sitting between them. The sequenced sample was sorted CD4+, CD8+, or CD8+CD57+ T cells (not recorded which) from PBMCs. The V and J genes are TRBV29-1 and TRBJ2-1; D is ambiguous. This receptor was identified in a human donor in good health. For the CDR3, the DNA is TGCAGCGGCTCCTACAATGAGCAGTTCTTC. This encodes CSGSYNEQFF.